The subject of this entry is one T cell receptor (beta chain). Its antigen is currently unknown. The sample comes from a study of early stage breast cancer tumors. Study findings and constraints: Commonly generated sequences made up most enriched TCRB sequences shared between patients. Blood repertoires resembled normal breast more than tumor.

Tumor samples used roughly 18-50 mg of diced tissue. TCRdb's table, derived via immunoSEQ multiplex PCR, lists solely in-frame clones and lacks some. This sample has some 30,000 clones, with just under 75% found just once. This clonotype originated in a person in their twenties or thirties with breast cancer. Sequencing was performed on breast tumor tissue.

CDR3 sequence (DNA): TGTGCCAGCAGCCCCAACCCGACAGGGTTCTATGGCTACACCTTC. This sequence encodes CASSPNPTGFYGYTF. The genes are TRBV5-6 and TRBJ1-2, with 7 bases lining up with TRBD1. This CDR3 has 15 amino acids. CDR1 SGHDT and CDR2 YYEEEE come from the germline V gene. V lost 4 bases, J lost 4 bases, and 10 bases stayed unmatched.